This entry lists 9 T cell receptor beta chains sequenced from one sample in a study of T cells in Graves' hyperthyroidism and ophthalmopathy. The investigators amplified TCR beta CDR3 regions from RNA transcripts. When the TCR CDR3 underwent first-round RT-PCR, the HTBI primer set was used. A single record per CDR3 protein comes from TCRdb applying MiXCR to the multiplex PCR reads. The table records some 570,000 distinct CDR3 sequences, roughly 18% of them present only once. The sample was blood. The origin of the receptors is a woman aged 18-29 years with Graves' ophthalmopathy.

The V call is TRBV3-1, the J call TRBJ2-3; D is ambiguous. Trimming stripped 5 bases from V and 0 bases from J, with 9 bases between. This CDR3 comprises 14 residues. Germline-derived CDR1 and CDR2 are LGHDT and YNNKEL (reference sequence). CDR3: CASSYLSSTDTQYF. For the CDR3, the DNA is TGTGCCAGCAGCTATTTATCTAGCACAGATACGCAGTATTTT.

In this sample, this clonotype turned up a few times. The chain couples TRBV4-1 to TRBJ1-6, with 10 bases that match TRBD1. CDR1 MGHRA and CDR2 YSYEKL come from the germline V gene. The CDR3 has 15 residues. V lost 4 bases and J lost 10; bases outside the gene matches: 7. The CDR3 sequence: CASSPRTGGFSPLHF. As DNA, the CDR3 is TGCGCCAGCAGCCCAAGGACAGGGGGATTCTCACCCCTCCACTTT.

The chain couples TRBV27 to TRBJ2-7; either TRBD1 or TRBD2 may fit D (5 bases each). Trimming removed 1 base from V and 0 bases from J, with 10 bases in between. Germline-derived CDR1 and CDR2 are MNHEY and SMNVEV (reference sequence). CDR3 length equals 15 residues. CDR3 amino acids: CASSLFPGPSYEQYF. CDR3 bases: TGTGCCAGCAGTTTATTCCCGGGGCCCTCCTACGAGCAGTACTTC.

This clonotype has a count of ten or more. CDR3 residues: CASSSINPIPGRGVYEQYF. The CDR3 DNA reads as TGTGCCAGCAGTTCAATTAACCCAATTCCAGGCAGGGGAGTTTACGAGCAGTACTTC. The chain recombines TRBV28 with TRBJ2-7; TRBD1 might be the D (6 bases). The germline V gene has CDR1 MDHEN and CDR2 SYDVKM. The CDR3 is 19 residues long. V was clipped by 4 bases and J by 4 bases, with 29 bases between them.

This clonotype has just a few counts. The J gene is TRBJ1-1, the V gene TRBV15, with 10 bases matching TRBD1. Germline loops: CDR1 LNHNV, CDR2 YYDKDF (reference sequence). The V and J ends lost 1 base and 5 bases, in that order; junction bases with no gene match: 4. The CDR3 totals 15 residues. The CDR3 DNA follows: TGTGCCACCAGCAGAGGGCGGACAGGGGGGACTGAAGCTTTCTTT. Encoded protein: CATSRGRTGGTEAFF.

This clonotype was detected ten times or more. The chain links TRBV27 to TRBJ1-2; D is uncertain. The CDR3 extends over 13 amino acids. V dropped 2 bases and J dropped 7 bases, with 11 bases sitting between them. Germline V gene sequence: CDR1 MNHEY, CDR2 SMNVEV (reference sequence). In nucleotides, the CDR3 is TGTGCCAGCAGTTTAAGTAGGGTGGGTGGCTACACCTTC. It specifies CASSLSRVGGYTF.

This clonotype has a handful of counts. CDR3 region: CASSLGHTNTGELFF. The DNA of the CDR3 is TGCGCCAGCAGCTTGGGACACACGAACACCGGGGAGCTGTTTTTT. The gene calls are TRBV5-1 and TRBJ2-2; D is undetermined. CDR1 and CDR2 (germline): SGHRS, YFSETQ. The V and J ends lost 0 bases and 0 bases respectively, with 6 bases between them. The CDR3 is 15 residues long. Drawing the rest from reference TRBV5-1 and TRBJ2-2, the complete variable domain is KAGVTQTPRYLIKTRGQQVTLSCSPISGHRSVSWYQQTPGQGLQFLFEYFSETQRNKGNFPGRFSGRQFSNSRSEMNVSTLELGDSALYLCASSLGHTNTGELFFGEGSRLTVL.

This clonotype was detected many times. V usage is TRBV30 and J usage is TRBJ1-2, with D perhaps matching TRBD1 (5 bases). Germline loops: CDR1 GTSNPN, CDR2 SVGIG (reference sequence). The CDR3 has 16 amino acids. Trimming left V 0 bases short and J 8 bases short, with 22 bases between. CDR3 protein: CAWSVSGSGGIGGYTF. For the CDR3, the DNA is TGTGCCTGGAGTGTATCGGGGTCGGGGGGAATAGGCGGCTACACCTTC.

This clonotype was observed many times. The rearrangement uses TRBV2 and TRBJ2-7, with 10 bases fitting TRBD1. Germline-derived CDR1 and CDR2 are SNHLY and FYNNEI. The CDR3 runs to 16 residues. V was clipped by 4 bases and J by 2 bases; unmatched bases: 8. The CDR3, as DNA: TGTGCCAGCAGTGGGGCCGGACAGGGGGACACCTACGAGCAGTACTTC. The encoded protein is CASSGAGQGDTYEQYF.